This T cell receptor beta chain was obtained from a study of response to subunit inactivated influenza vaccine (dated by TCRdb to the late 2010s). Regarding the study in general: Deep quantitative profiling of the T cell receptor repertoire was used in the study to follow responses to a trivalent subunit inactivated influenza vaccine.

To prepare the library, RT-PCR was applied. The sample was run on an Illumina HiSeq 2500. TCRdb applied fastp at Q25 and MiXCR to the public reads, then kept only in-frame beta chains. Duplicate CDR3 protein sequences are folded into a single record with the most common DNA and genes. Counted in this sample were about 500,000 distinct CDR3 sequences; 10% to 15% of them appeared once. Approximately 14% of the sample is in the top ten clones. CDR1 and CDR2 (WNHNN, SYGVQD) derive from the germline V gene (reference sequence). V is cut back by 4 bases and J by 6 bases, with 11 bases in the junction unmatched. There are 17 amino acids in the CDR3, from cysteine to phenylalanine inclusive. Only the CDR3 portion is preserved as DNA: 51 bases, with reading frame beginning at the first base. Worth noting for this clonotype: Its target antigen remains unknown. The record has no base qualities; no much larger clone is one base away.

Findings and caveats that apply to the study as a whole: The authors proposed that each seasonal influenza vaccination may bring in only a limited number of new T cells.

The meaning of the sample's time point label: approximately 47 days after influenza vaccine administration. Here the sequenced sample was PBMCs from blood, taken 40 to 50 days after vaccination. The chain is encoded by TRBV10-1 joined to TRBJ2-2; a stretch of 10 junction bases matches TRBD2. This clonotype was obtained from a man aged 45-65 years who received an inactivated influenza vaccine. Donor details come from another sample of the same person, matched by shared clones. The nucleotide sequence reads TGCGCCAGCAGTGTCGCGCTAGCGGGGGAAGGACCCGGGGAGCTGTTTTTT. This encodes CASSVALAGEGPGELFF.